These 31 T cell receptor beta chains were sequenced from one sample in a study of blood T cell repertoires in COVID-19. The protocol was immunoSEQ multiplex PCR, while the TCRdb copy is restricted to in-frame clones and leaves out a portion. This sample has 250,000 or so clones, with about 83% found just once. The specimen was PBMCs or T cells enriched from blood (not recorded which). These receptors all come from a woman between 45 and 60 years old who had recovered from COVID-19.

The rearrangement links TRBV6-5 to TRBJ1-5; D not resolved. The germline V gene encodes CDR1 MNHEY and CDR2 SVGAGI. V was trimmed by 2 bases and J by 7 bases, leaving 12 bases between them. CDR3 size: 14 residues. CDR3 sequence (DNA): TGTGCCAGCAGTTACGGTGAGGGTCGACAGCCCCAGCATTTT. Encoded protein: CASSYGEGRQPQHF.

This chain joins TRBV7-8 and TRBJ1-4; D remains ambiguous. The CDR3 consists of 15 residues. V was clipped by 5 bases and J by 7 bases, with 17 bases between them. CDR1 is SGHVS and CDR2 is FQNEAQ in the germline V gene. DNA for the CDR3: TGTGCCAGCAGCCCGCCCCGGGGATTAGGTGAAAAACTGTTTTTT. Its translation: CASSPPRGLGEKLFF.

CDR3 in amino acids: CASSRTGGGYSNQPQHF. In nucleotides, the CDR3 is TGTGCCAGCTCCCGGACAGGCGGCGGGTATAGCAATCAGCCCCAGCATTTT. The genes are TRBV18 and TRBJ1-5; 7 nucleotides match TRBD1. Germline lookup yields CDR1 KGHSH and CDR2 LQKENI. The V and J ends lost 6 bases and 0 bases, in that order; junction bases with no gene match: 11. This CDR3 has 17 residues.

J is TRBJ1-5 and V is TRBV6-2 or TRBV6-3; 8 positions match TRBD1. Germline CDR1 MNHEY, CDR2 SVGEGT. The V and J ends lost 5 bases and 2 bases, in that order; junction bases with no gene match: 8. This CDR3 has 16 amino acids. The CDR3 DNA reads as TGTGCCAGCAGTCGACAGGGGTTCAGGGGCAATCAGCCCCAGCATTTT. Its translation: CASSRQGFRGNQPQHF.

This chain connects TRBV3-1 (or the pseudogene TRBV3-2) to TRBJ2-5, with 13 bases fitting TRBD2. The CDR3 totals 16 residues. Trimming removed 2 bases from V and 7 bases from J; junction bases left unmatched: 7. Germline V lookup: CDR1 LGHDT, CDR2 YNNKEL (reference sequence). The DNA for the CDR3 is TGTGCCAGCAGCCAAAAACTAGCGGGGGGGCAGCTGACCCAGTACTTC. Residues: CASSQKLAGGQLTQYF.

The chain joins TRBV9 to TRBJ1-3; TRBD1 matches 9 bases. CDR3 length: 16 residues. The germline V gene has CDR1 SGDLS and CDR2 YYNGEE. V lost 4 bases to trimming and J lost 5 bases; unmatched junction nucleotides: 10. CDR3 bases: TGTGCCAGCAGCAGGGACAGGGTTGACCAAAGAAACACCATATATTTT. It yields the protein CASSRDRVDQRNTIYF. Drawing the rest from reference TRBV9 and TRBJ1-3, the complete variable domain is DSGVTQTPKHLITATGQRVTLRCSPRSGDLSVYWYQQSLDQGLQFLIQYYNGEERAKGNILERFSAQQFPDLHSELNLSSLELGDSALYFCASSRDRVDQRNTIYFGEGSWLTVV.

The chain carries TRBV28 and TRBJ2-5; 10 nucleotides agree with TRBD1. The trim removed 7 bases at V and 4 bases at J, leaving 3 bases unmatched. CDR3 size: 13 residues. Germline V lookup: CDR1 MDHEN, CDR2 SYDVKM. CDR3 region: CASTGTGAETQYF. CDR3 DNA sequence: TGTGCCAGCACCGGGACAGGGGCAGAGACCCAGTACTTC. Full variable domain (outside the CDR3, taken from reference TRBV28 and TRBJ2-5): DVKVTQSSRYLVKRTGEKVFLECVQDMDHENMFWYRQDPGLGLRLIYFSYDVKMKEKGDIPEGYSVSREKKERFSLILESASTNQTSMYLCASTGTGAETQYFGPGTRLLVL.

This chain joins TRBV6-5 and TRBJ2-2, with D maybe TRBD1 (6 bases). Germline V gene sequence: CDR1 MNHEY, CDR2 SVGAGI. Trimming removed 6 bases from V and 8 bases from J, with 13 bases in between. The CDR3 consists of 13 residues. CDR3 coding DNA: TGTGCCAGCAGACGGGGACACAGTGGGGAGCTGTTTTTT. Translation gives CASRRGHSGELFF.

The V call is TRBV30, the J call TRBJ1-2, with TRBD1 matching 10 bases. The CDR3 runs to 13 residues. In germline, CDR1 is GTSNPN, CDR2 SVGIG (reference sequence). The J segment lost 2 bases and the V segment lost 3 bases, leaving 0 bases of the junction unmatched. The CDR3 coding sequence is TGTGCCTGGAGGACAGGGGGCAACTATGGCTACACCTTC. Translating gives CAWRTGGNYGYTF. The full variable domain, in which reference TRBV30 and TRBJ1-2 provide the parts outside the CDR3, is SQTIHQWPATLVQPVGSPLSLECTVEGTSNPNLYWYRQAAGRGLQLLFYSVGIGQISSEVPQNLSASRPQDRQFILSSKKLLLSDSGFYLCAWRTGGNYGYTFGSGTRLTVV.

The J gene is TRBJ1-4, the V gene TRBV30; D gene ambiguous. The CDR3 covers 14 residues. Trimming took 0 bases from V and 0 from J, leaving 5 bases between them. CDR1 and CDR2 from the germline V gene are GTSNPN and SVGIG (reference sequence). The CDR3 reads CAWSVSSTNEKLFF. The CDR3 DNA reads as TGTGCCTGGAGTGTATCCTCAACTAATGAAAAACTGTTTTTT. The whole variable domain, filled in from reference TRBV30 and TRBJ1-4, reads SQTIHQWPATLVQPVGSPLSLECTVEGTSNPNLYWYRQAAGRGLQLLFYSVGIGQISSEVPQNLSASRPQDRQFILSSKKLLLSDSGFYLCAWSVSSTNEKLFFGSGTQLSVL.

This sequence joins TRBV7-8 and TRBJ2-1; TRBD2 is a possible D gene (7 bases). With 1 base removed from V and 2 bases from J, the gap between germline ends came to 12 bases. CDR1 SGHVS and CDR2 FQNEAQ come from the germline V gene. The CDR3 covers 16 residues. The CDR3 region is CASSLGGGKAYNEQFF. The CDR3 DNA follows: TGTGCCAGCAGCTTAGGCGGGGGCAAGGCCTACAATGAGCAGTTCTTC.

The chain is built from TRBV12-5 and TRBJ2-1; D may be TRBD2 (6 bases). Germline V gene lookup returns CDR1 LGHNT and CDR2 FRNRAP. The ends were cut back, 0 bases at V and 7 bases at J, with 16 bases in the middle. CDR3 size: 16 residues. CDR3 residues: CASGLVIGGTENEQFF. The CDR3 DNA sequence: TGTGCTAGTGGTTTGGTAATCGGGGGAACGGAAAATGAGCAGTTCTTC.

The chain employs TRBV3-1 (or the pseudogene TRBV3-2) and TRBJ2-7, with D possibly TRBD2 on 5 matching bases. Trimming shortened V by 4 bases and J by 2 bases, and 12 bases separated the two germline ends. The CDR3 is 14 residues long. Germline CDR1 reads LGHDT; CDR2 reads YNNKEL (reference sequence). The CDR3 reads CASSLLAGTYEQYF. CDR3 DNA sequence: TGTGCCAGCAGCCTCCTCGCCGGGACCTACGAGCAGTACTTC.

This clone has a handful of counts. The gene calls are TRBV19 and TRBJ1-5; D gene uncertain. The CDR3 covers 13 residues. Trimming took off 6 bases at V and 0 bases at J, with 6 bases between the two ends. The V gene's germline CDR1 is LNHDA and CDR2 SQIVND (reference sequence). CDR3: CASSVDSNQPQHF. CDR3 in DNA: TGTGCCAGTAGCGTAGATAGCAATCAGCCCCAGCATTTT.

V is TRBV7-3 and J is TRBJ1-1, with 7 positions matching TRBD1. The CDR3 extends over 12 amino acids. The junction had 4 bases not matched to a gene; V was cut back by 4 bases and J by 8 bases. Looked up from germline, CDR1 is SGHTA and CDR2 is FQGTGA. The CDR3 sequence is CASSSPDREAFF. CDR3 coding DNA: TGTGCCAGCAGCTCCCCGGACAGGGAAGCTTTCTTT.

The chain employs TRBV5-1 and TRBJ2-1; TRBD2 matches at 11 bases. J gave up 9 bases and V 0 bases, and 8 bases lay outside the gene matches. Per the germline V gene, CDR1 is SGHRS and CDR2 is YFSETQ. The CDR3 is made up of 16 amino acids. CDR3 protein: CASSLGLAGGVAEQFF. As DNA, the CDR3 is TGCGCCAGCAGCTTGGGTCTAGCGGGGGGAGTTGCTGAGCAGTTCTTC.

The DNA for the CDR3 is TGCGCCAGCAGCCCCAGACAGGGGGTAAACACAGATACGCAGTATTTT. Translated: CASSPRQGVNTDTQYF. V and J are TRBV4-1 and TRBJ2-3, with 9 bases identical to TRBD1. The CDR3 loop spans 16 amino acids. V was clipped by 4 bases and J by 2 bases; unmatched bases: 7. CDR1 MGHRA and CDR2 YSYEKL come from the germline V gene.

CDR3 in amino acids: CSVRGETQYF. The CDR3 bases are TGCAGCGTCAGGGGAGAGACCCAGTACTTC. The chain recombines TRBV29-1 with TRBJ2-5; D is possibly TRBD1 (6 bases). V dropped 6 bases and J dropped 4 bases, with 6 bases sitting between them. Germline V gene lookup returns CDR1 SQVTM and CDR2 ANQGSEA. The CDR3 sequence is 10 residues long.

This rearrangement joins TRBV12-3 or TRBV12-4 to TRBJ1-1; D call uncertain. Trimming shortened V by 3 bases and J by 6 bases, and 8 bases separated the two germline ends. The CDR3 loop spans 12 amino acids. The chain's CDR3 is CASSLEWPEAFF. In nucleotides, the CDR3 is TGTGCCAGCAGTTTGGAGTGGCCTGAAGCTTTCTTT.

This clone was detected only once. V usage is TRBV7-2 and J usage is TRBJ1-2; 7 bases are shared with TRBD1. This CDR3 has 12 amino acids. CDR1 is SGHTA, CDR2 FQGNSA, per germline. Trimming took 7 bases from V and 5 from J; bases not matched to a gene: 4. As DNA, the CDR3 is TGTGCCAGCACCGGGACAGCGTATGGCTACACCTTC. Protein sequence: CASTGTAYGYTF.

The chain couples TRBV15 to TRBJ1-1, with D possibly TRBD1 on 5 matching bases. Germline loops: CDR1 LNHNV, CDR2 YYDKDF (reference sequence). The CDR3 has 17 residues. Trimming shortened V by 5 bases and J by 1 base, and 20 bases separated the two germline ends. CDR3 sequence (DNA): TGTGCCACCAGCGAGCGCGGACGATGGGGCACGAACACTGAAGCTTTCTTT. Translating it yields CATSERGRWGTNTEAFF. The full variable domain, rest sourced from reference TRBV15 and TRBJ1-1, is DAMVIQNPRYQVTQFGKPVTLSCSQTLNHNVMYWYQQKSSQAPKLLFHYYDKDFNNEADTPDNFQSRRPNTSFCFLDIRSPGLGDTAMYLCATSERGRWGTNTEAFFGQGTRLTVV.

The CDR3, as DNA: TGTGCCAGCAGTACCGGGACAGGGGGAGCCTATGGCTACACCTTC. Its protein product is CASSTGTGGAYGYTF. This chain connects TRBV6-5 to TRBJ1-2; TRBD1 aligns across 11 bases. The germline CDR1 and CDR2 sequences are MNHEY and SVGAGI. CDR3 length equals 15 residues. V trimming: 5 bases; J trimming: 4 bases; junction bases outside the gene matches: 6.

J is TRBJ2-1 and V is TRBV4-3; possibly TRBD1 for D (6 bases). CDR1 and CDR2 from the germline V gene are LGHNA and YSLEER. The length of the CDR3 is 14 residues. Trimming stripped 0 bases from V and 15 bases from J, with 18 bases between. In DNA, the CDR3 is TGCGCCAGCAGCCAAGATGAATCCCGGACAGTTCGGTTCTTC. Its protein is CASSQDESRTVRFF.

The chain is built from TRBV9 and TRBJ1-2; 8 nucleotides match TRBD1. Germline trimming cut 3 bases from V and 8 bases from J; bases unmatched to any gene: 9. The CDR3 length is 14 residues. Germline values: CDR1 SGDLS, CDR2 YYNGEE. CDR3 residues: CASSGDRGSGGYTF. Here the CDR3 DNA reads TGTGCCAGCAGCGGAGACAGGGGATCGGGCGGCTACACCTTC.

DNA for the CDR3: TGTGCCAGCAGCGTCAGTGGGGCCTTGAGGGAAAAACTGTTTTTT. As protein: CASSVSGALREKLFF. The chain couples TRBV3-1 (or the pseudogene TRBV3-2) to TRBJ1-4; D is perhaps TRBD1 (5 bases). Trimming stripped 5 bases from V and 8 bases from J, with 18 bases between. CDR3 length: 15 residues. Per the germline V gene, CDR1 is LGHDT and CDR2 is YNNKEL (reference sequence).

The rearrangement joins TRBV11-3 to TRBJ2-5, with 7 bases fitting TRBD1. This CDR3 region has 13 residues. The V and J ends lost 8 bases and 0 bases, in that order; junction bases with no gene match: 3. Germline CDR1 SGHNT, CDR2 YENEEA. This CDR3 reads CASQRGHQETQYF. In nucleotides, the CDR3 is TGTGCCAGCCAGAGGGGGCACCAAGAGACCCAGTACTTC.

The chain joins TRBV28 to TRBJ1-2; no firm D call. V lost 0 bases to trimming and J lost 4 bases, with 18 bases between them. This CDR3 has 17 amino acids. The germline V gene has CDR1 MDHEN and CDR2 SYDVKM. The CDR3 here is CASSLWTREERTYGYTF. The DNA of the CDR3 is TGTGCCAGCAGTTTATGGACCCGGGAGGAGAGGACCTATGGCTACACCTTC.

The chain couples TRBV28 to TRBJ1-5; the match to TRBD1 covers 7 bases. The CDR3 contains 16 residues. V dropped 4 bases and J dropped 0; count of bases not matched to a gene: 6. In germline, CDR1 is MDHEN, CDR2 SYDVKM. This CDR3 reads CASSWDRAYSNQPQHF. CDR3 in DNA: TGTGCCAGCAGTTGGGACAGAGCCTATAGCAATCAGCCCCAGCATTTT.

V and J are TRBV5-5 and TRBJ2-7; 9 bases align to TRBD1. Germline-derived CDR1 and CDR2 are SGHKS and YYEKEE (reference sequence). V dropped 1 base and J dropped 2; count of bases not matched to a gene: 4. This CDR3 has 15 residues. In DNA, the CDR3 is TGTGCCAGCAGCTTGCCCGGGACAGGGACCTACGAGCAGTACTTC. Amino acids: CASSLPGTGTYEQYF.

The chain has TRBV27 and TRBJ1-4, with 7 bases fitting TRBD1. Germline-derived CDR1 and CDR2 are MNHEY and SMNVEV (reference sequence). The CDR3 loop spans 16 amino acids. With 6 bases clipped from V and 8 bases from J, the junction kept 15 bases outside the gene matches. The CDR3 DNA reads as TGTGCCAGCAGAAGCCCGGGACAGACAAGGGGGGAAAAACTGTTTTTT. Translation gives CASRSPGQTRGEKLFF.

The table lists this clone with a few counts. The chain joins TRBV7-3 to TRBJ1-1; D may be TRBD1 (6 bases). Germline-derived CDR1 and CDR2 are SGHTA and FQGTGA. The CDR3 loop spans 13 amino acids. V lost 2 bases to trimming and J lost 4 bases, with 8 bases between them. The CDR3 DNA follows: TGTGCCAGCAGCTTATGGGGGCCCACTGAAGCTTTCTTT. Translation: CASSLWGPTEAFF.